This TCR beta chain derives from a study of Ad26.COV2.S vaccination and SARS-CoV-2 variants. The study, taken as a whole, reports: Higher spike-specific TCR breadth was found in vaccine recipients than in placebo recipients. Total T cell responses were possibly underestimated by TCR breadth and depth analyses. Researchers reported similar non-spike TCR breadth in vaccine and placebo recipients.

Method: immunoSEQ multiplex PCR; TCRdb's copy keeps in-frame clones and lacks some. The table shows about 350,000 clones, with around 90% occurring only once. Per germline, CDR1 DFQATT and CDR2 SNEGSKA (reference sequence). The CDR3 loop spans 11 amino acids. The V and J ends lost 3 bases and 4 bases respectively, with 6 bases between them. In regard to this clone: No antigen is known for it.

The clonotype comes from a human donor who had recovered from COVID-19. This chain links TRBV20-1 with TRBJ1-1; no clear D gene. This specimen consisted of peripheral blood, obtained after recovery from COVID-19. CDR3 sequence reads: CSARRVTEAFF. The CDR3 DNA is TGCAGTGCTAGGAGGGTCACTGAAGCTTTCTTT.